Listed below are T cell receptor beta chains from one sample, sequenced in a study of blood T cells in healthy people across ages. From the 5' RACE reads, TCRdb called clonotypes with MiXCR, one entry per CDR3 protein. The sample holds about 640,000 distinct CDR3 sequences; 58% are singletons and the top ten take roughly 34%. Sequencing used blood. The receptors were sampled from a man aged 55-75 years in good health. CDR3s include the opening cysteine and the closing phenylalanine or tryptophan. A D gene is named only where the DNA matches it firmly. Part of the rows lack a size; the others show once, few, many or a class for expanded clones.

few	TRBD2	TRBV5-1	TRBJ2-7	TGCGCCAGTCGCGGGACTAGCGGCTACGAGCAGTACTTC	CASRGTSGYEQYF
.	TRBD1	TRBV20-1	TRBJ1-4	TGCAGTGCTAGAGAGGGGACAGGGGGCCGTGAAAAACTGTTTTTT	CSAREGTGGREKLFF
.	TRBD1	TRBV5-1	TRBJ1-2	TGCGCCAGCAGCTGGGACAGGGACGTTAACTATGGCTACACCTTC	CASSWDRDVNYGYTF
.	.	TRBV5-5	TRBJ2-5	TGTGCCAGCAACTCCATTATCCAAGAGACCCAGTACTTC	CASNSIIQETQYF
few	TRBD2	TRBV5-6	TRBJ2-1	TGTGCCAGCAGCTTCGATCTAGCGGGGAATTCCTACAATGAGCAGTTCTTC	CASSFDLAGNSYNEQFF
.	.	TRBV29-1	TRBJ2-1	TGCAGCGCCAAACAGGGTGCTAGATTGATGGGCCAGTTCTTC	CSAKQGARLMGQFF
.	TRBD1	TRBV5-1	TRBJ2-7	TGCGCCAGCAGCTGGGGACAGGGGGAGCTCTCCGAGCAGTACTTC	CASSWGQGELSEQYF
few	.	TRBV4-1	TRBJ1-1	TGCGCCAGCAGCCAAGACGTGAGGACTGAAGCTTTCTTT	CASSQDVRTEAFF
.	.	TRBV5-1	TRBJ2-1	TGCGCCAGCAGCTTGGAGACGCGGTGGGATGAGCAGTTCTTC	CASSLETRWDEQFF
.	.	TRBV12-3/TRBV12-4	TRBJ2-7	TGTGCCAGCAGCCTTGGGACCCCCTACGAGCAGTACTTC	CASSLGTPYEQYF
.	TRBD1	TRBV12-3/TRBV12-4	TRBJ1-5	TGTGCCAGCACGGGGACAGCCCTTTATCAGCCCCAGCATTTT	CASTGTALYQPQHF
.	.	TRBV28	TRBJ2-5	TGTGCCAGCAGCTCCCCCGGGGGGGGACAGCAAGAGACCCAGTACTTC	CASSSPGGGQQETQYF